The source of this TCR beta chain is a study of control samples from healthy donors and cancer patients (dated by TCRdb to the early 2020s). Library preparation was by the immunoSEQ multiplex PCR assay. TCRdb took over this immuneACCESS table, retaining in-frame rearrangements with V and J assigned. Such tables are incomplete; in checked studies, under half of the missing clones stem from an unresolved V gene, and the remainder is unexplained. The sample includes about 93,000 clones, with roughly nine tenths observed a single time. The top ten hold approximately 15% of the sample. The CDR3 spans 12 residues, from the cysteine through the phenylalanine. Of all the DNA, just the CDR3 is kept, 36 bases in frame from base 1. V drops 7 bases and J drops 5 bases, leaving 12 bases in between. Regarding this clone: What antigen it recognizes has not been identified. No much larger clonotype is one base removed from it; base qualities were not supplied.

This TCR was sampled from a woman between 65 and 79 years old in good health. The V and J genes are TRBV12-3 or TRBV12-4 and TRBJ2-7, with no confidently assigned D gene. Sample: blood. This receptor has the CDR3 CASTSGSDEQYF. The DNA sequence is given as TGTGCCAGCACGAGTGGTTCCGACGAGCAGTACTTC.